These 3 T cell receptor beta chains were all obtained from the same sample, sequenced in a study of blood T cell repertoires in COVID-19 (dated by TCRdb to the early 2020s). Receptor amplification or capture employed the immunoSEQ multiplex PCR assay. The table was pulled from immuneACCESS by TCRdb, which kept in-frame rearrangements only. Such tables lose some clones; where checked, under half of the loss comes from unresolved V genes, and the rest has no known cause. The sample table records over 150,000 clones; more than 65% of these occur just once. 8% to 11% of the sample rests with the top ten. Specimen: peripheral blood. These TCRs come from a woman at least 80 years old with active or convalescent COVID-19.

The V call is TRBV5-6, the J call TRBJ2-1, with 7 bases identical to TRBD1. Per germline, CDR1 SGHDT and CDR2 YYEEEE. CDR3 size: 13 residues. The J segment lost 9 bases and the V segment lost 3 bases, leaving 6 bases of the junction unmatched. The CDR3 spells CASSYPTGSEQFF. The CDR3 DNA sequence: TGTGCCAGCAGCTACCCGACAGGGTCTGAGCAGTTCTTC.

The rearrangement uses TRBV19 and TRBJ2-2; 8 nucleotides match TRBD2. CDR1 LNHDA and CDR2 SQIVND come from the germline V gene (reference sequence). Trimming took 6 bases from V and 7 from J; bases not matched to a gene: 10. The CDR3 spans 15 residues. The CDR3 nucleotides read TGTGCCAGTAGGATACAAGCGGGAGCTTTCGGGGAGCTGTTTTTT. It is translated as CASRIQAGAFGELFF.

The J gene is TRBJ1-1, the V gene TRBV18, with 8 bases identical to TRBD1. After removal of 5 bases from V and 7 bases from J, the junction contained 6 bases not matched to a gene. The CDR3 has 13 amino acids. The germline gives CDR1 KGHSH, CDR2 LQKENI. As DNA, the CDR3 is TGTGCCAGCTCATCGGACAGGGATAATGAAGCTTTCTTT. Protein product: CASSSDRDNEAFF.